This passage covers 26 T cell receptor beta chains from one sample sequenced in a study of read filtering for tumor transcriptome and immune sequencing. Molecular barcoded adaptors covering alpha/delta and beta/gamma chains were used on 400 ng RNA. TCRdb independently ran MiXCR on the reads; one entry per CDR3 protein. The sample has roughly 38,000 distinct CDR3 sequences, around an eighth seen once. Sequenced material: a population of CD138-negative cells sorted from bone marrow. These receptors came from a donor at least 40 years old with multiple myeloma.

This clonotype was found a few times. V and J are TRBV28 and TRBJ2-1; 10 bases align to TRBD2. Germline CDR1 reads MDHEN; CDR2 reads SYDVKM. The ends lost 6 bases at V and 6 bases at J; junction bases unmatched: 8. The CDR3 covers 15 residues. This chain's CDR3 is CASRPQLAGTNEQFF. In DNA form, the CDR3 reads TGTGCCAGCAGACCCCAACTAGCGGGAACCAATGAGCAGTTCTTC.

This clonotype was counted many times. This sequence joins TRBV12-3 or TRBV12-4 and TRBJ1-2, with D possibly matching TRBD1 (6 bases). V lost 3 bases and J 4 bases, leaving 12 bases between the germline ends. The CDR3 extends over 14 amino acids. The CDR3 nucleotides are TGTGCCAGCAGTTTCGCAGGGGTGAGCTATGGCTACACCTTC. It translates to CASSFAGVSYGYTF.

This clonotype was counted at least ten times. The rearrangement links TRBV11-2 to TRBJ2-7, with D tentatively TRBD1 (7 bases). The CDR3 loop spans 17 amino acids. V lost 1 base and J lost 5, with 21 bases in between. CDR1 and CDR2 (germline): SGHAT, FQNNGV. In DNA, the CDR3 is TGTGCCAGCAGCTTAGGTCCTGCGGGGACAGTAAAGAACGAGCAGTACTTC. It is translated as CASSLGPAGTVKNEQYF.

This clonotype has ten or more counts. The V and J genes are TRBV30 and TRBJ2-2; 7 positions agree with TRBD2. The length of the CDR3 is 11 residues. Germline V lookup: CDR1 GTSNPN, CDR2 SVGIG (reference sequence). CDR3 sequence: CAMGGSGELFF. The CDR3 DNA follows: TGTGCTATGGGGGGGTCCGGGGAGCTGTTTTTT.

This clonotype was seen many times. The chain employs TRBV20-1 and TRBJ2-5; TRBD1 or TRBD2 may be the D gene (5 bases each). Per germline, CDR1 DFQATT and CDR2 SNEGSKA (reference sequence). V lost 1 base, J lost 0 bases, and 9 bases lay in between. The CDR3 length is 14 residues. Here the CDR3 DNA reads TGCAGTGCTAGAGGGGGGATGTACCAAGAGACCCAGTACTTC. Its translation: CSARGGMYQETQYF.

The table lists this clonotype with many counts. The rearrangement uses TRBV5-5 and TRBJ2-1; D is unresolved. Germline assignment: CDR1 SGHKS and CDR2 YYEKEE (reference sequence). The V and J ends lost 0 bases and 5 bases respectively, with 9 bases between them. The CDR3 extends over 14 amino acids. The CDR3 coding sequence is TGTGCCAGCAGCTTGGCCATGCGCGACAATGAGCAGTTCTTC. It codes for CASSLAMRDNEQFF. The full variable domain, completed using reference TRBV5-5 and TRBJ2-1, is DAGVTQSPTHLIKTRGQQVTLRCSPISGHKSVSWYQQVLGQGPQFIFQYYEKEERGRGNFPDRFSARQFPNYSSELNVNALLLGDSALYLCASSLAMRDNEQFFGPGTRLTVL.

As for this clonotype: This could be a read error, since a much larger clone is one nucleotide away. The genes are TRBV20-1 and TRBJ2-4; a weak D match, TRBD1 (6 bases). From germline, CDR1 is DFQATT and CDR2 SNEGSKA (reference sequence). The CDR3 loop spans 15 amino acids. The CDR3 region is CSAMQGMRAKDIQYF. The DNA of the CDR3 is TGCAGTGCTATGCAGGGGATGAGGGCCAAAGACATTCAGTACTTC.

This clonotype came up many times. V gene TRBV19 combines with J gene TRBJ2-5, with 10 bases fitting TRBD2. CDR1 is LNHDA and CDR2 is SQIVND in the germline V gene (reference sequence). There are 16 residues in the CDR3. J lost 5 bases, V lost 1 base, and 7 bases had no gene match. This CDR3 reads CASSIGASGRGETQYF. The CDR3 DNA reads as TGTGCCAGTAGTATAGGGGCTAGCGGGAGAGGGGAGACCCAGTACTTC.

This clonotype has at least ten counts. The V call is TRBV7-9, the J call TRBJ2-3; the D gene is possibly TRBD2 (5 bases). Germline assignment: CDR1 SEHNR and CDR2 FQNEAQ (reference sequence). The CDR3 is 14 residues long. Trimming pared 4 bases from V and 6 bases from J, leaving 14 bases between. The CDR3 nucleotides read TGTGCCAGCAGCTACCGGGATATCTTCGATACGCAGTATTTT. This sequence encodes CASSYRDIFDTQYF.

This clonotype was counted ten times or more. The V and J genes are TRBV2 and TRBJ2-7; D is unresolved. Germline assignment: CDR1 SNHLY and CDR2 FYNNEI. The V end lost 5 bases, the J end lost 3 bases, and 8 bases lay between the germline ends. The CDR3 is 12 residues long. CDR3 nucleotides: TGTGCCAGCAGTCCACCTTACTACGAGCAGTACTTC. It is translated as CASSPPYYEQYF.

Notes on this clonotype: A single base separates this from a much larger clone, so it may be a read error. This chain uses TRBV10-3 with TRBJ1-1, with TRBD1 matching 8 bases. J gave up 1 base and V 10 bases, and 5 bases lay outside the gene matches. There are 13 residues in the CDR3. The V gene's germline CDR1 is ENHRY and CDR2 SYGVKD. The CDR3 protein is CATPGGQNTEAFF. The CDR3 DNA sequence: TGTGCCACCCCAGGGGGCCAGAACACTGAAGCTTTCTTT.

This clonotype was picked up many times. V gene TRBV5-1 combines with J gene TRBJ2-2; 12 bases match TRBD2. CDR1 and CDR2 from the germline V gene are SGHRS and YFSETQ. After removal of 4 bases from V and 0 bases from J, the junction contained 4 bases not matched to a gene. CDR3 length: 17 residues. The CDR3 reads CASSKGLAGTNTGELFF. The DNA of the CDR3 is TGCGCCAGCAGCAAGGGACTAGCGGGCACGAACACCGGGGAGCTGTTTTTT.

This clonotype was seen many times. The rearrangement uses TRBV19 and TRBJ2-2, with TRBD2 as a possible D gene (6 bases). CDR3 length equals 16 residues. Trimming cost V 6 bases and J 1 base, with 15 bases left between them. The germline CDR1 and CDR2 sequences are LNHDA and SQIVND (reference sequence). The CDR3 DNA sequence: TGTGCCAGTAGGCTCGGGGGTCGGAAGAACACCGGGGAGCTGTTTTTT. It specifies CASRLGGRKNTGELFF.

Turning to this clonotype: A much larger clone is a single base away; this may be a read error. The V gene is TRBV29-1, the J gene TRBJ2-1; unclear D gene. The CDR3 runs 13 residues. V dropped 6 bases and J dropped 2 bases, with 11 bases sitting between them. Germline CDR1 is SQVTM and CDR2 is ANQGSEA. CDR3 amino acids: CSVVGQTYNEQFF. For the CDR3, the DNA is TGCAGCGTCGTGGGCCAGACCTACAATGAGCAGTTCTTC.

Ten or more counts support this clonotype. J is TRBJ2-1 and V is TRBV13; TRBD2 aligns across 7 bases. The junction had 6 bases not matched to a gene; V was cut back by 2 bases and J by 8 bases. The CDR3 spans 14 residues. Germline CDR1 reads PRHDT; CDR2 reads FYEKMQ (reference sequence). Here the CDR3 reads CASSLSWEGDEQFF. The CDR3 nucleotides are TGTGCCAGCAGCTTATCCTGGGAGGGAGATGAGCAGTTCTTC. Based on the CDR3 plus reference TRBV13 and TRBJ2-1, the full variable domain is AAGVIQSPRHLIKEKRETATLKCYPIPRHDTVYWYQQGPGQDPQFLISFYEKMQSDKGSIPDRFSAQQFSDYHSELNMSSLELGDSALYFCASSLSWEGDEQFFGPGTRLTVL.

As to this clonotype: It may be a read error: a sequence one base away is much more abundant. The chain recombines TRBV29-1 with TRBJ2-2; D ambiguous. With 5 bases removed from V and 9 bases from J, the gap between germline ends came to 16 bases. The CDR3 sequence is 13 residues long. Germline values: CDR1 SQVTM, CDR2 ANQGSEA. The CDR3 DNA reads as TGCAGCGTTTGGTTGGATCAGGTCCGGGAGCTGTTTTTT. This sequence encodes CSVWLDQVRELFF.

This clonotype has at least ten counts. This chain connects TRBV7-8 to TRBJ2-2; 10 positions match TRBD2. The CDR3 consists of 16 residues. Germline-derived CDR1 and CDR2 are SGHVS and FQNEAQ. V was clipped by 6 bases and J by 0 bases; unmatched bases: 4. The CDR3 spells CASSSLAGANTGELFF. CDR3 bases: TGTGCCAGCAGTTCCCTAGCGGGGGCGAACACCGGGGAGCTGTTTTTT.

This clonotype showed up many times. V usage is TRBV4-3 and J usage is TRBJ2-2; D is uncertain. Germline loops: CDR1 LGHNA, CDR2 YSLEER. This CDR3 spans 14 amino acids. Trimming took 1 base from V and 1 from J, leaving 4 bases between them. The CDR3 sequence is CASSQGQNTGELFF. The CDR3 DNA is TGCGCCAGCAGCCAAGGACAGAACACCGGGGAGCTGTTTTTT.

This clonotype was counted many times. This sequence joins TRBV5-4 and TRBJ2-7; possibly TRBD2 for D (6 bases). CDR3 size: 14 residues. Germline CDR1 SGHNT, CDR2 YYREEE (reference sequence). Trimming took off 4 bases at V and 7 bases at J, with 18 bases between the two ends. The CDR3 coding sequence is TGTGCCAGCAGCCCCTCCGCCAGGGCGGGGGAGCAGTACTTC. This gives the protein CASSPSARAGEQYF.

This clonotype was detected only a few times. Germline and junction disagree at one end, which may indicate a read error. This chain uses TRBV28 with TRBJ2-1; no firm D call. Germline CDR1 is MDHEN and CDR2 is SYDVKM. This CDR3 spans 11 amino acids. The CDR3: CAGSRAGEQFF. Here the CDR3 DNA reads TGTGCCGGCAGCCGGGCTGGTGAGCAGTTCTTC.

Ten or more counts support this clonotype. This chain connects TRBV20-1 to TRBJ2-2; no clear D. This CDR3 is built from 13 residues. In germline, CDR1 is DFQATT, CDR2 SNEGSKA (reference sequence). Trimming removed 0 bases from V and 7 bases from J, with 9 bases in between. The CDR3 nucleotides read TGCAGTGCTAGAGATGCAACAGACGGGGAGCTGTTTTTT. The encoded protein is CSARDATDGELFF.

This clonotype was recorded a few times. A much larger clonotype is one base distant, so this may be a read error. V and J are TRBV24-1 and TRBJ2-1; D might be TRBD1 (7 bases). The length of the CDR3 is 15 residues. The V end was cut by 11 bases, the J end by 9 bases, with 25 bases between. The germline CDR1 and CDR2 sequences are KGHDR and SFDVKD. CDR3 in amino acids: CAIASGGPLLSEQFF. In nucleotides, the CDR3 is TGTGCCATCGCCTCAGGGGGGCCCCTTTTGAGTGAGCAGTTCTTC.

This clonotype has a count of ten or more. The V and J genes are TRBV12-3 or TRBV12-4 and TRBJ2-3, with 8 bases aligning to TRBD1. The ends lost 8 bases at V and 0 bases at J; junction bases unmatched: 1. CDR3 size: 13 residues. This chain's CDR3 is CASRQGSTDTQYF. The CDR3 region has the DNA TGTGCCAGCCGACAGGGGAGCACAGATACGCAGTATTTT.

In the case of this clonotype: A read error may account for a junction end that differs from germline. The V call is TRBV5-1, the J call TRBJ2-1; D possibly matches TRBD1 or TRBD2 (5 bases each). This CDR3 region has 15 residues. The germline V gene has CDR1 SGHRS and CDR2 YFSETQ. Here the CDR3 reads CASSFREPSYNVQFF. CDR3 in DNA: TGCGCCAGCAGCTTCAGGGAGCCTTCCTACAATGTGCAGTTCTTC.

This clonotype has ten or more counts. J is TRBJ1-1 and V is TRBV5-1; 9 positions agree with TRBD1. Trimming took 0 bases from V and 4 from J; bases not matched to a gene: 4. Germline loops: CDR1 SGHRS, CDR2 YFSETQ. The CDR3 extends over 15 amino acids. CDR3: CASSLGDRVGTEAFF. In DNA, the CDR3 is TGCGCCAGCAGCTTGGGGGACAGGGTGGGCACTGAAGCTTTCTTT.

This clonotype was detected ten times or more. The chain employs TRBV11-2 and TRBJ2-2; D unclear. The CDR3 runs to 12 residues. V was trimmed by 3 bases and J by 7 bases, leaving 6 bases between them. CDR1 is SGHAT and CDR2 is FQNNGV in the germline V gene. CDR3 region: CASSLDFGELFF. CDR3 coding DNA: TGTGCCAGCAGCTTGGATTTCGGGGAGCTGTTTTTT.